Below, one T cell receptor beta chain is given with its context. The data were obtained in a study of blood T cell repertoires in COVID-19. Study overall: Spain, Italy and the United States supplied samples that represented acute and convalescent COVID-19.

CDR3 size: 16 residues. Germline V lookup: CDR1 MRHNA, CDR2 SNTAGT. The junction had 3 bases not matched to a gene; V was cut back by 2 bases and J by 8 bases. In the original workflow: Cell counts per sample came from amplifying reference gene primers. Profiled with immunoSEQ multiplex PCR; TCRdb holds only in-frame clones, not every one. From that table come the V and J calls and clone size; the DNA was used to work out D and trimming. The data contain over 250,000 clones, 89% of them seen just once; the ten biggest clones take up around 13%. This rearrangement joins TRBV6-4 to TRBJ2-1; 16 bases align to TRBD2. The sequence was obtained from an older woman with acute or convalescent COVID-19. Sequenced input: peripheral blood. CDR3 in amino acids: CASSDHGTSGRDEQFF. The CDR3 DNA follows: TGTGCCAGCAGTGACCACGGGACTAGCGGGAGGGATGAGCAGTTCTTC.